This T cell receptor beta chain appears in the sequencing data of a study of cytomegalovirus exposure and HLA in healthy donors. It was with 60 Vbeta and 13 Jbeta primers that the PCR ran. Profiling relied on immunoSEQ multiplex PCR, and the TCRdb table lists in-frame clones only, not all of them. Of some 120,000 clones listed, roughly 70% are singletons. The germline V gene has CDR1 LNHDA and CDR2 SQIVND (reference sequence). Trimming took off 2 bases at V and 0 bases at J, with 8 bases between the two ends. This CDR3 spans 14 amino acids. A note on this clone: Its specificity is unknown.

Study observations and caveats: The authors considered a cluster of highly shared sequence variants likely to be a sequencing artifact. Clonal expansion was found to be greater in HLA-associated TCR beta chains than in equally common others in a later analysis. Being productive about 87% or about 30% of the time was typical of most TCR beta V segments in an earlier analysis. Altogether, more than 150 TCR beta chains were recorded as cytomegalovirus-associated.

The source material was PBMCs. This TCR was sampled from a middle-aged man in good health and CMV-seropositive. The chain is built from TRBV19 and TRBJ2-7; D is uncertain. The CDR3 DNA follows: TGTGCCAGTAGTATATCAGCGAGCTCCTACGAGCAGTACTTC. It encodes CASSISASSYEQYF.